This TCR beta chain was sequenced for a study of blood T cell repertoires in COVID-19. Study-level information: Whether acute or convalescent, the COVID-19 samples came from the United States, Italy and Spain. T cells, B-cell-depleted T cells, or PBMCs supplied cDNA or gDNA.

There are 14 residues in the CDR3. Trimming removed 9 bases at V and 4 bases at J, with 16 bases between. CDR1 LNHDA and CDR2 SQIVND come from the germline V gene (reference sequence). Generated by immunoSEQ multiplex PCR, the TCRdb table keeps only in-frame clones and is missing some. The data contain around 110,000 clones, roughly four fifths of them singletons. Specimen: peripheral blood. This TCR was sampled from a man aged 65 to 85 with active or convalescent COVID-19. This chain links TRBV19 with TRBJ1-5; D remains ambiguous. The CDR3 DNA reads as TGTGCCAGACCCCACGGGGTGGGGAATCAGCCCCAGCATTTT. Translated, it gives CARPHGVGNQPQHF. Combining the CDR3 with reference TRBV19 and TRBJ1-5 gives the whole variable domain DGGITQSPKYLFRKEGQNVTLSCEQNLNHDAMYWYRQDPGQGLRLIYYSQIVNDFQKGDIAEGYSVSREKKESFPLTVTSAQKNPTAFYLCARPHGVGNQPQHFGDGTRLSIL.